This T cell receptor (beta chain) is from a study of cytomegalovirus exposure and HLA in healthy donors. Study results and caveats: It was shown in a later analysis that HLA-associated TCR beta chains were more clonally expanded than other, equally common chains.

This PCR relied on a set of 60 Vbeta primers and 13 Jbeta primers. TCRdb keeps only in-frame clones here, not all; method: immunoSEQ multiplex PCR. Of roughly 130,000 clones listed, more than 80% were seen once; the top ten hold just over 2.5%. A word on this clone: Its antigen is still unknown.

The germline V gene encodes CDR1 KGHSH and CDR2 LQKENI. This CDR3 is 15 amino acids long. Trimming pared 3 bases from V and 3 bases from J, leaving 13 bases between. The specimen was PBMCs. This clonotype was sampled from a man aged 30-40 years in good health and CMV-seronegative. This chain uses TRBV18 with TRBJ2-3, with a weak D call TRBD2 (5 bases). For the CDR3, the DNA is TGTGCCAGCTCACCGGAAGTCGGGGTGACAGATACGCAGTATTTT. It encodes CASSPEVGVTDTQYF.